This record covers a single TCR beta chain. This record belongs to a study of CD8+ T cells in alopecia areata. As for the study in general: The drug, oral tofacitinib, was given to treated patients at 5 to 10 mg twice daily.

cDNA serving as the sequencing template came from extracted, reverse transcribed RNA. The method was immunoSEQ multiplex PCR; TCRdb's version includes in-frame clones alone and lacks a portion of them. The repertoire holds 150,000 to 250,000 clones, more than 55% seen once, with less than 4% in the top ten. Germline CDR1 reads SGHTA; CDR2 reads FQGNSA. The V and J ends lost 1 base and 2 bases respectively, with 13 bases between them. The CDR3 has 16 amino acids. Regarding treatment: oral pan-JAK inhibitor, 5-10 mg twice daily. Specimen: CD4+ T cells sorted from blood, collected at week 4, from a patient treated with tofacitinib. The chain combines TRBV7-2 with TRBJ2-3; D may be TRBD2 (7 bases). The receptor was isolated from a human donor with alopecia areata. The CDR3 sequence: CASSLEAGAITDTQYF. The CDR3 nucleotides are TGTGCCAGCAGCTTAGAGGCGGGGGCGATCACAGATACGCAGTATTTT.